A selection of T cell receptor beta chains follows, all from one sample in a study of OX40 agonist ivuxolimab in advanced cancers. Sequencing used immunoSEQ multiplex PCR; TCRdb keeps in-frame clones, though not all of them. The table lists around 46,000 clones, just over 85% of them singletons, with approximately 50% in the top ten. The source material was CD4+ or CD8+ T cells sorted from blood, sampled in a trial of the OX40 agonist ivuxolimab. The receptors were sampled from an adult with an advanced solid tumor such as melanoma, head and neck, liver or kidney cancer. Each CDR3 is given with its conserved first and last residue. The D gene is left open where the match is weak. Only some rows state a clone size, as once, few, many or a class for expanded clones.

v_gene,abundance,j_gene,d_gene,CDR3nt,CDR3aa
TRBV15,-,TRBJ1-5,TRBD1,TGTGCCACCAGCAGAGATACGGACAGGGGCCAGCCCCAGCATTTT,CATSRDTDRGQPQHF
TRBV11-1,-,TRBJ1-6,-,TGTGCCAGCAGCCTAGAGACCCTTTCACCCCTCCACTTT,CASSLETLSPLHF
TRBV9,-,TRBJ2-1,-,TGTGCCAGCAGCGTAGATCTCGTAAATGAGCAGTTCTTC,CASSVDLVNEQFF
TRBV5-8,-,TRBJ2-7,-,TGTGCCAGCAGCCTGAGGACAGGGAGGGCCTCCTACGAGCAGTACTTC,CASSLRTGRASYEQYF
TRBV5-1,-,TRBJ2-1,TRBD1,TGCGCCAGCAGCGGGTGGACAGGGGGAACCCACAATGAGCAGTTCTTC,CASSGWTGGTHNEQFF
TRBV9,-,TRBJ2-7,TRBD1,TGTGCCAGCAGCGTGGGACAGGGTTCGAGGGAGCAGTACTTC,CASSVGQGSREQYF
TRBV11-2,-,TRBJ2-7,-,TGTGCCAGCAGCTTAGGAGTTATCGTCGAGCAGTACTTC,CASSLGVIVEQYF
TRBV19,-,TRBJ2-1,-,TGTGCCAGTAGTATAGAGACGGGGGCTCGAGGCAATGAGCAGTTCTTC,CASSIETGARGNEQFF
TRBV28,-,TRBJ1-4,-,TGTGCCAGCAGTCCCCCCCCTATCCTTAATGAAAAACTGTTTTTT,CASSPPPILNEKLFF
TRBV6-1,few,TRBJ2-1,TRBD2,TGTGCCAGCAGTGAGTCGACTAGCCGTTACTCCTACAATGAGCAGTTCTTC,CASSESTSRYSYNEQFF
TRBV5-1,-,TRBJ2-1,TRBD2,TGCGCCAGCAGCTTGGCCCAGAGGCTAGCGGGAGGCGGTGAGCAGTTCTTC,CASSLAQRLAGGGEQFF
TRBV11-2,-,TRBJ1-2,-,TGTGCCAGCAGCTTAGGACAGGCCCACGGTGGCTACACCTTC,CASSLGQAHGGYTF
TRBV11-2,-,TRBJ2-5,TRBD2,TGTGCCAGCAGCCTAAAGTGGGGACTAGCGGGCGGTAGGGAGACCCAGTACTTC,CASSLKWGLAGGRETQYF
TRBV11-2,-,TRBJ2-7,-,TGTGCCAGCCAAGGGGGCGCGTCGCGGGGAAGAAGGGAGCAGTACTTC,CASQGGASRGRREQYF
TRBV18,-,TRBJ1-1,-,TGTGCCAGCTCACCCCAATCGGCAGGAGGGACTGAAGCTTTCTTT,CASSPQSAGGTEAFF
TRBV6-1,-,TRBJ1-4,TRBD1,TGTGCCAGCAGTGAAGAGACAGGGGGCGGGAATGAAAAACTGTTTTTT,CASSEETGGGNEKLFF
TRBV11-3,-,TRBJ2-7,-,TGTGCCAGCAGCTTGTCAGGGGTATACGAGCAGTACTTC,CASSLSGVYEQYF
TRBV6-5,-,TRBJ2-1,-,TGTGCCAGCAGTTACCTGGGCTCGTACAATGAGCAGTTCTTC,CASSYLGSYNEQFF
TRBV18,-,TRBJ1-1,-,TGTGCCAGCTCCTTTACAGGGAGGACTGAAGCTTTCTTT,CASSFTGRTEAFF
TRBV11-3,-,TRBJ2-7,-,TGTGCCAGCAGCTTAATCCACTACGAGCAGTACTTC,CASSLIHYEQYF
TRBV7-2,-,TRBJ2-7,-,TGTGCCAGCAGCCCAGGACTGTCCTACGAGCAGTACTTC,CASSPGLSYEQYF
TRBV4-1,-,TRBJ2-6,-,TGCGCCAGCAGCCCACAGGGCTCTGGGGCCAACGTCCTGACTTTC,CASSPQGSGANVLTF
TRBV27,-,TRBJ2-5,TRBD1,TGTGCCAGCAGGACAGGGGGGAAGGAGACCCAGTACTTC,CASRTGGKETQYF